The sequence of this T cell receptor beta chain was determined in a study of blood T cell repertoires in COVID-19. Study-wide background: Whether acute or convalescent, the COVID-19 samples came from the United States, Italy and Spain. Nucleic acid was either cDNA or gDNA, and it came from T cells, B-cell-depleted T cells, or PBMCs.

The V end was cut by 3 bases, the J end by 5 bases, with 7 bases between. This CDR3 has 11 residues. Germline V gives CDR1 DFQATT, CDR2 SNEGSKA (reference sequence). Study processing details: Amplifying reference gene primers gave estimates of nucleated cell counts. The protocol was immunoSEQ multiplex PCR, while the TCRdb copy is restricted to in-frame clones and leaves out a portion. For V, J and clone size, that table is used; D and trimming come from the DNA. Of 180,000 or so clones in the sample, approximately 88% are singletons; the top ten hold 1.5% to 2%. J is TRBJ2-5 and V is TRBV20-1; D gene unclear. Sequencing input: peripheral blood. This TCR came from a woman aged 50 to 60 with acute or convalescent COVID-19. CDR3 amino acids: CSARSPETQYF. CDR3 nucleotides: TGCAGTGCTAGGTCCCCGGAGACCCAGTACTTC.